What follows is one TCR beta chain and its context. The data belong to a study of shared clonotypes between healthy human individuals. Cells designated naive CD8 were CD45RO-negative and were positively selected for CCR7, with terminally differentiated effector memory CD45RA+ cells excluded. Each donor was a Caucasian adult residing in Nashville, Tennessee. Profiled with immunoSEQ multiplex PCR; TCRdb holds only in-frame clones, not every one. The data show some 630,000 clones, roughly 96% seen once. The clonotype comes from a young woman in good health. Material for sequencing was naive CD8+ T cells sorted from blood.

The CDR3 region is CASSEKPNEQFF. DNA of the CDR3: TGTGCCAGCAGTGAAAAGCCCAATGAGCAGTTCTTC. The chain carries TRBV25-1 and TRBJ2-1; D is unclear. Germline lookup yields CDR1 MGHDK and CDR2 SYGVNS. CDR3 length: 12 residues. The V end lost 2 bases, the J end lost 6 bases, and 5 bases lay between the germline ends.